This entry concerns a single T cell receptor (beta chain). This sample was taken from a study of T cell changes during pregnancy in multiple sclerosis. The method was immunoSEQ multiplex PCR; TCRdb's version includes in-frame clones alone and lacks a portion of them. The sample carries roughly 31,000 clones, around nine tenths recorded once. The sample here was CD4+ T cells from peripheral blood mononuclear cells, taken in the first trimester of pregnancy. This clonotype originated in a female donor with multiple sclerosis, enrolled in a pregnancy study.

The CDR3 bases are TGTGCCAGCAGCTTGGGTCTACTAGCGGGGTACACAGATACGCAGTATTTT. It translates to CASSLGLLAGYTDTQYF. This chain uses TRBV5-6 with TRBJ2-3, with TRBD2 identical over 10 bases. The germline gives CDR1 SGHDT, CDR2 YYEEEE. With V trimmed by 0 bases and J by 2 bases, 6 bases remained unmatched. The CDR3 runs 17 residues.